A single sample is the source of the 11 T cell receptor beta chains below, sequenced in a study of blood T cell repertoires in COVID-19 (dated by TCRdb to 2019 to 2021). To prepare the library, the immunoSEQ multiplex PCR assay was applied. In TCRdb, the immuneACCESS table is reduced to in-frame sequences with V and J assigned. These tables do not hold every clone; where another copy was compared, an unresolved V gene accounts for under half, and the others remain unexplained. The sample table records about 380,000 clones; 88% of these occur just once. Together, the top ten hold about 1.1% of the sample. Sequences were obtained from PBMCs or T cells enriched from blood (not recorded which). The receptors were gathered from a young woman who had recovered from COVID-19.

The chain recombines TRBV7-6 with TRBJ2-2, with 10 bases that match TRBD1. Germline-derived CDR1 and CDR2 are SGHVS and FNYEAQ. V lost 5 bases to trimming and J lost 6 bases; unmatched junction nucleotides: 9. CDR3 length: 16 residues. CDR3 in DNA: TGTGCCAGCAGCGCGTGGACAGGGGGAGAGGCCGGGGAGCTGTTTTTT. Amino acids: CASSAWTGGEAGELFF.

J is TRBJ1-1 and V is TRBV18, with D unresolved. The CDR3 runs to 12 residues. Germline V lookup: CDR1 KGHSH, CDR2 LQKENI. The germline V and J ends were trimmed by 4 bases and 2 bases, with 5 bases remaining between them. CDR3 DNA sequence: TGTGCCAGCTCACGACTAAACACTGAAGCTTTCTTT. Protein product: CASSRLNTEAFF.

This clone was detected only a few times. V and J are TRBV7-9 and TRBJ1-2; D is possibly TRBD1 (6 bases). The CDR3 has 13 amino acids. Germline CDR1 SEHNR, CDR2 FQNEAQ (reference sequence). Trimming pared 1 base from V and 6 bases from J, leaving 9 bases between. CDR3 sequence reads: CASSLVQGNGYTF. CDR3 nucleotides: TGTGCCAGCAGCTTAGTACAGGGCAATGGCTACACCTTC.

The chain couples TRBV3-1 (or the pseudogene TRBV3-2) to TRBJ1-5; D is perhaps TRBD1 (6 bases). Germline V gives CDR1 LGHDT, CDR2 YNNKEL (reference sequence). The CDR3 length is 17 residues. The V and J ends lost 0 bases and 7 bases respectively, with 19 bases between them. CDR3 region: CASSQDIMTGSEQPQHF. The CDR3 coding sequence is TGTGCCAGCAGCCAAGATATAATGACAGGCTCGGAGCAGCCCCAGCATTTT.

V usage is TRBV24-1 and J usage is TRBJ2-1, with D possibly TRBD1 on 6 matching bases. The V gene's germline CDR1 is KGHDR and CDR2 SFDVKD. The V end lost 6 bases, the J end lost 10 bases, and 15 bases lay between the germline ends. The CDR3 sequence is 13 residues long. CDR3 nucleotide sequence: TGTGCCACCAGTACCGCAGGGGTATGGGAGCAGTTCTTC. As protein: CATSTAGVWEQFF.

This sequence joins TRBV10-3 and TRBJ1-2; the D gene is possibly TRBD1 (6 bases). Germline values: CDR1 ENHRY, CDR2 SYGVKD. V lost 10 bases, J lost 6 bases, and 27 bases lay in between. CDR3 length equals 16 residues. The CDR3: CATRTNGAGTSNGYTF. In DNA, the CDR3 is TGTGCCACCCGGACCAACGGGGCAGGGACATCCAATGGCTACACCTTC.

V is TRBV10-3 and J is TRBJ1-2; D is perhaps TRBD1 (6 bases). V shed 0 bases and J shed 13 bases, with 15 bases lying between them. The CDR3 is 13 amino acids. In germline, CDR1 is ENHRY, CDR2 SYGVKD. This chain's CDR3 is CAISESATRGGTF. DNA of the CDR3: TGTGCCATCAGTGAGTCAGCAACCAGGGGCGGCACCTTC.

The genes are TRBV5-1 and TRBJ1-1; D may be TRBD1 (6 bases). This CDR3 comprises 13 residues. CDR1 is SGHRS, CDR2 YFSETQ, per germline. V was clipped by 5 bases and J by 9 bases, with 17 bases between them. The CDR3 DNA reads TGCGCCAGCAGACAAACGGGGGGCCCTCAAGCTTTCTTT. Translation: CASRQTGGPQAFF.

V is TRBV7-8 and J is TRBJ1-2; possible D gene TRBD1, 5 bases. The V gene lost 5 bases and the J gene lost 4 bases, with 14 bases spanning the gap. CDR1 and CDR2 (germline): SGHVS, FQNEAQ. This CDR3 region has 14 residues. CDR3 in DNA: TGTGCCAGCAGCCTAGACAGAATAGGCTATGGCTACACCTTC. Amino acid sequence: CASSLDRIGYGYTF.

The chain uses TRBV6-5 and TRBJ2-2; the match to TRBD1 covers 7 bases. CDR1 and CDR2 (germline): MNHEY, SVGAGI. The CDR3 spans 14 residues. V lost 4 bases, J lost 7 bases, and 6 bases stayed unmatched. The CDR3 DNA follows: TGTGCCAGCAGTTTAGACAGGGTCGACGGGGAGCTGTTTTTT. It yields the protein CASSLDRVDGELFF.

This clone showed up just a few times. The same CDR3 arises from other DNA sequences in this sample as well. The chain uses TRBV5-1 and TRBJ1-1; perhaps TRBD1 as D (5 bases). The CDR3 is 13 amino acids. CDR1 is SGHRS, CDR2 YFSETQ, per germline. Deletions cut 4 bases from V and 1 base from J, with 8 bases between. The CDR3 spells CASSPGGNTEAFF. DNA of the CDR3: TGCGCCAGCAGCCCGGGGGGGAACACTGAAGCTTTCTTT.